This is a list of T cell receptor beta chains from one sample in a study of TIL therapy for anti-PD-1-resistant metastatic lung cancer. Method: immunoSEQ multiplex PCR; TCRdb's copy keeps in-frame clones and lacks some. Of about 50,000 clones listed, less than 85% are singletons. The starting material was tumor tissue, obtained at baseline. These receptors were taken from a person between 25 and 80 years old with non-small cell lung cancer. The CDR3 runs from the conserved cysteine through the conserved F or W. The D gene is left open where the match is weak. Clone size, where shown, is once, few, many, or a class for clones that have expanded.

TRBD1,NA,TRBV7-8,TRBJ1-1,CASSRDRGNTEAFF,TGTGCCAGCAGCCGTGACAGGGGGAACACTGAAGCTTTCTTT
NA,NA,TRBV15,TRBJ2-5,CATSRVGRETQYF,TGTGCCACCAGCAGAGTGGGGCGGGAGACCCAGTACTTC
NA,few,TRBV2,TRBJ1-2,CASSEEGTSYGYTF,TGTGCCAGCAGTGAAGAGGGCACCAGCTATGGCTACACCTTC
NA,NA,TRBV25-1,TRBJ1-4,CASSGQESYNEKLFF,TGTGCCAGCAGTGGACAGGAGTCTTATAATGAAAAACTGTTTTTT
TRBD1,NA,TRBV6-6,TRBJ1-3,CASSSGTGGFGNTIYF,TGTGCCAGCAGTTCAGGGACAGGGGGCTTTGGAAACACCATATATTTT
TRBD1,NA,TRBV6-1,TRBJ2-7,CASSRGQGNSYEQYF,TGTGCCAGCAGCCGAGGACAGGGAAATAGTTACGAGCAGTACTTC
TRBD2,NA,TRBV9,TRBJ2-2,CASSADRGLAGVGGGELFF,TGTGCCAGCAGCGCGGATCGCGGACTAGCGGGAGTTGGAGGCGGGGAGCTGTTTTTT
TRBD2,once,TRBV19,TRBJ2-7,CASRPLAGGGEQYF,TGTGCCAGTAGGCCTCTAGCGGGAGGAGGCGAGCAGTACTTC
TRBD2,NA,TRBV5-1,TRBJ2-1,CASSLAGSGGLNEQFF,TGCGCCAGCAGCTTGGCCGGTAGCGGGGGGCTCAATGAGCAGTTCTTC
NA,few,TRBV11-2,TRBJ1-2,CASSSQLYGYTF,TGTGCCAGCAGCTCCCAGCTCTATGGCTACACCTTC
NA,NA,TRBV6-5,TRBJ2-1,CASSYFGQYNEQFF,TGTGCCAGCAGTTACTTTGGACAGTACAATGAGCAGTTCTTC
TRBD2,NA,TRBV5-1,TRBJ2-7,CASSAYGTSGRTSSYEQYF,TGCGCCAGCAGCGCCTACGGGACTAGCGGGAGGACGAGCTCCTACGAGCAGTACTTC
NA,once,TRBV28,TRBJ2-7,CASLDPDVYEQYF,TGTGCCAGTTTGGACCCCGATGTCTACGAGCAGTACTTC
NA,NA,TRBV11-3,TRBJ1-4,CASSKGRGEKLFF,TGTGCCAGCAGTAAGGGACGGGGCGAAAAACTGTTTTTT
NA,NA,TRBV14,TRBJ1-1,CASSQILGGTEAFF,TGTGCCAGCAGCCAAATCCTAGGGGGCACTGAAGCTTTCTTT
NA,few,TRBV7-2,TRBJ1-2,CASSFGQGGYTF,TGTGCCAGCAGCTTTGGTCAGGGAGGCTACACCTTC
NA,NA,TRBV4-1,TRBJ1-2,CASSQAWDVAQYYGYTF,TGCGCCAGCAGCCAAGCGTGGGACGTGGCGCAGTACTATGGCTACACCTTC
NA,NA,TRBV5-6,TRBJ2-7,CASSLVSRGAYEQYF,TGTGCCAGCAGCTTGGTGAGCAGGGGCGCGTACGAGCAGTACTTC
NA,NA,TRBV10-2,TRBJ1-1,CASGPVNTEAFF,TGCGCCAGCGGACCAGTGAACACTGAAGCTTTCTTT
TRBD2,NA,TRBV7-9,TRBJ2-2,CASSRTSGGIANTGELFF,TGTGCCAGCAGCCGGACTAGCGGGGGTATCGCGAACACCGGGGAGCTGTTTTTT
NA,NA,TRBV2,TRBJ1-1,CAARRGMNTEAFF,TGTGCCGCGAGAAGAGGGATGAACACTGAAGCTTTCTTT
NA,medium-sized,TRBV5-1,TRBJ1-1,CASSPDLRRTEAFF,TGCGCCAGCAGCCCGGACCTGCGGAGGACTGAAGCTTTCTTT
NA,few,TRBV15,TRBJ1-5,CATSIPGSNQPQHF,TGTGCCACCAGCATTCCGGGGAGCAATCAGCCCCAGCATTTT
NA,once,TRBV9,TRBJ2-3,CASSFRLGRTDTQYF,TGTGCCAGCAGCTTCAGACTAGGGAGGACAGATACGCAGTATTTT
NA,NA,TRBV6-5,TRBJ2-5,CASSYSIGDVETQYF,TGTGCCAGCAGTTACTCGATCGGCGACGTGGAGACCCAGTACTTC
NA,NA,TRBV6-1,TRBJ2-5,CASIPLTGGGTQYF,TGTGCCAGCATCCCTTTGACAGGTGGGGGGACCCAGTACTTC
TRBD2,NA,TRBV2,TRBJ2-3,CATTSGREDTQYF,TGTGCCACGACTAGCGGGAGGGAGGATACGCAGTATTTT
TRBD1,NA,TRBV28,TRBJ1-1,CASTVPRGQTEAFF,TGTGCCAGCACCGTGCCCAGGGGGCAAACTGAAGCTTTCTTT
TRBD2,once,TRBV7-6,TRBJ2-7,CASSLTAGGRNEQYF,TGTGCCAGCAGCTTAACAGCGGGAGGACGAAACGAGCAGTACTTC
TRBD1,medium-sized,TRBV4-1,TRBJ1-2,CASEGGARGYTF,TGCGCCAGCGAAGGGGGCGCGAGAGGCTACACCTTC
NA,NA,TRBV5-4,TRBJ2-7,CASQRAADYEQYF,TGTGCCAGCCAAAGGGCCGCAGACTACGAGCAGTACTTC
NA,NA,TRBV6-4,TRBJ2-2,CASSLFRGAPNTGELFF,TGTGCCAGCAGTCTATTCAGAGGGGCGCCGAACACCGGGGAGCTGTTTTTT
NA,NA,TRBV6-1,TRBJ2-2,CASSEEVGRVFGELFF,TGTGCCAGCAGTGAAGAGGTAGGCAGGGTATTCGGGGAGCTGTTTTTT
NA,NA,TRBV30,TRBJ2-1,CAWRAGPRSYNEQFF,TGTGCCTGGAGAGCAGGACCAAGGAGTTACAATGAGCAGTTCTTC
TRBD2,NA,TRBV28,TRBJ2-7,CASSFALAVLSYEQYF,TGTGCCAGCAGTTTTGCACTAGCGGTACTCTCCTACGAGCAGTACTTC
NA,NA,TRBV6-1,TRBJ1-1,CASSEAFGTTEAFF,TGTGCCAGCAGTGAAGCGTTTGGAACAACTGAAGCTTTCTTT
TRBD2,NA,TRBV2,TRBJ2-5,CASSDGGGYEETQYF,TGTGCCAGCAGTGACGGGGGGGGCTATGAAGAGACCCAGTACTTC
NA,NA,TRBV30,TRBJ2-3,CAWNSRKGRPDTQYF,TGTGCCTGGAATAGCCGAAAAGGTCGTCCAGATACGCAGTATTTT
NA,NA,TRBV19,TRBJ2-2,CASSTRFPNTGELFF,TGTGCCAGTAGTACGCGGTTCCCGAACACCGGGGAGCTGTTTTTT
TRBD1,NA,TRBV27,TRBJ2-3,CASSLSRTGPEYF,TGTGCCAGCAGTTTATCCCGGACAGGGCCGGAGTATTTT
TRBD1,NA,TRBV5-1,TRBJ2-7,CASSLSQGSEQYF,TGCGCCAGCAGCTTATCACAGGGGTCAGAACAGTACTTC
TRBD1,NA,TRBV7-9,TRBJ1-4,CASSLGQFNEKLFF,TGTGCCAGCAGCCTGGGACAGTTTAATGAAAAACTGTTTTTT
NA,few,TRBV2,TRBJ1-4,CASMGGANEKLFF,TGTGCCAGCATGGGAGGGGCTAATGAAAAACTGTTTTTT
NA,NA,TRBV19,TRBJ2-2,CASLVGNTGELFF,TGTGCCAGTCTAGTGGGGAACACCGGGGAGCTGTTTTTT
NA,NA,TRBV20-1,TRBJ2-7,CSARGTDEQYF,TGCAGTGCTAGAGGGACGGACGAGCAGTACTTC
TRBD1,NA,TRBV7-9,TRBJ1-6,CASSRGQGLNSPLHF,TGTGCCAGCAGCAGGGGACAGGGGCTCAATTCACCCCTCCACTTT
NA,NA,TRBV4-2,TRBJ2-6,CASSQELSGSNSGANVLTF,TGTGCCAGCAGCCAAGAACTTTCAGGCTCCAACTCCGGGGCCAACGTCCTGACTTTC
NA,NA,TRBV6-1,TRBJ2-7,CASSEARDGPRNF,TGTGCCAGCAGTGAAGCCAGGGACGGACCTCGGAACTTC